The 3 T cell receptor beta chains presented below share a single source sample, sequenced in a study of blood T cell repertoires in COVID-19 (dated by TCRdb to 2018 to 2021). To prepare the library, the immunoSEQ multiplex PCR assay was applied. This is the immuneACCESS table as TCRdb keeps it, with only in-frame sequences that have V and J called. A part of the clones is gone; compared with another copy, unresolved V genes explain less than half, and the rest is unexplained. Present in this sample are hundreds of thousands of clones, about 88% of which were seen just once. 2% to 2.5% of the sample is held by the ten biggest clonotypes. Sequencing was carried out using PBMCs or T cells enriched from blood (not recorded which). These receptors were obtained from a woman between 55 and 75 years old in a cohort exposed to, infected with or recovered from COVID-19 (not recorded which).

This chain joins TRBV28 and TRBJ2-1, with TRBD2 matching over 10 bases. The CDR3 runs 18 residues. Germline V gene data show CDR1 as MDHEN and CDR2 as SYDVKM. J gave up 1 base and V 2 bases, and 8 bases lay outside the gene matches. The CDR3, as DNA: TGTGCCAGCAGTTTAGGGTCCGGGACTAGCGTTTCCTACAATGAGCAGTTCTTC. This translates into CASSLGSGTSVSYNEQFF.

The rearrangement uses TRBV2 and TRBJ2-3; D possibly corresponds to TRBD2 (5 bases). The germline CDR1 and CDR2 sequences are SNHLY and FYNNEI. This CDR3 is 12 amino acids long. V was cut by 6 bases and J by 4 bases, with 8 bases left in between. The CDR3 DNA is TGTGCCAGCAGACTAGAGTCAGATACGCAGTATTTT. It specifies CASRLESDTQYF.

The V and J genes are TRBV24-1 and TRBJ2-7; 12 bases are shared with TRBD2. CDR3 length: 15 residues. CDR1 and CDR2 from the germline V gene are KGHDR and SFDVKD. The V and J ends lost 4 bases and 4 bases, in that order; junction bases with no gene match: 4. CDR3 coding DNA: TGTGCCACCAGTGAGGGACTAGCGGGTCGATACGAGCAGTACTTC. Translation gives CATSEGLAGRYEQYF.